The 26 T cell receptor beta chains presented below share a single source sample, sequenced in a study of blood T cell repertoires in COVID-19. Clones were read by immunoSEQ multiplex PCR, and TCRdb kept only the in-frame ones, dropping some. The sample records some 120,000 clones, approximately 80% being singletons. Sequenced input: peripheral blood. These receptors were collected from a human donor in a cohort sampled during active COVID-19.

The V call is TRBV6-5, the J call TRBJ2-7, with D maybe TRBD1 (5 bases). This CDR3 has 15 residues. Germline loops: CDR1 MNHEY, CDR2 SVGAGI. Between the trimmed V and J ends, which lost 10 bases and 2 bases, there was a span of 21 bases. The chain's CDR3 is CATNSAGPGPYEQYF. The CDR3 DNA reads TGTGCCACTAACTCCGCCGGCCCAGGGCCCTACGAGCAGTACTTC.

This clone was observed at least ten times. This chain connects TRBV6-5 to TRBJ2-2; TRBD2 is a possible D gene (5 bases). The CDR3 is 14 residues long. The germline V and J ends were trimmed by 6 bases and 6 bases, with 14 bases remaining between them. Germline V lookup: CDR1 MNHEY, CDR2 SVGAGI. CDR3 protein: CASRSGLGPGELFF. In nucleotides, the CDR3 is TGTGCCAGCAGAAGCGGACTGGGTCCCGGGGAGCTGTTTTTT.

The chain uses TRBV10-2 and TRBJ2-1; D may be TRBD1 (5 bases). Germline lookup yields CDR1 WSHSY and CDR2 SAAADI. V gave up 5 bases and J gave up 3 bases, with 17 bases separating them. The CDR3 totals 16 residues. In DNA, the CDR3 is TGCGCCAGCAGTTATCGCTTGGGGCAGAGCTACAATGAGCAGTTCTTC. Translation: CASSYRLGQSYNEQFF.

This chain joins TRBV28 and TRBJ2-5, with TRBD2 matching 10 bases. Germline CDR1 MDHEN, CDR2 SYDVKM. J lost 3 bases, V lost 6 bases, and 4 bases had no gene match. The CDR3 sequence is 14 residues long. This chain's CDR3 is CASRSAGGKETQYF. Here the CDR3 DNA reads TGTGCCAGCAGGTCAGCGGGAGGGAAAGAGACCCAGTACTTC.

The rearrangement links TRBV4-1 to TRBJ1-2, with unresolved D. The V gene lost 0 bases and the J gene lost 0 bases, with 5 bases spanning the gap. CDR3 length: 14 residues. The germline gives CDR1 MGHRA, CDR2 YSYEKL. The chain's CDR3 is CASSQEQANYGYTF. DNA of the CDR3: TGCGCCAGCAGCCAAGAGCAGGCTAACTATGGCTACACCTTC.

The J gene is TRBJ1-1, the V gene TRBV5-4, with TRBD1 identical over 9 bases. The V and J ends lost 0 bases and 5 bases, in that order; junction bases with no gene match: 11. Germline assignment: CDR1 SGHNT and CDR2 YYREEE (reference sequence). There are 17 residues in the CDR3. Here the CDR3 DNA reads TGTGCCAGCAGCTTGGGGGACAGGGCACGCCAAACGACTGAAGCTTTCTTT. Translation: CASSLGDRARQTTEAFF.

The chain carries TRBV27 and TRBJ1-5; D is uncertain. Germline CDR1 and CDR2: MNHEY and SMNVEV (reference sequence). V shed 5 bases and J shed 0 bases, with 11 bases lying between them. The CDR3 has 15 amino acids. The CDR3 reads CASSPPLYSNQPQHF. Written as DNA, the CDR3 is TGTGCCAGCAGTCCCCCCCTTTATAGCAATCAGCCCCAGCATTTT.

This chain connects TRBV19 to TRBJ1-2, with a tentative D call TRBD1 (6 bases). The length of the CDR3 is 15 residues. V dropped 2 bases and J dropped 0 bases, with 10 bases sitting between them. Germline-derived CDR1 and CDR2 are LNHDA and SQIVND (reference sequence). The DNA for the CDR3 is TGTGCCAGTAGTATATCAGGGGCCACTAACTATGGCTACACCTTC. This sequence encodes CASSISGATNYGYTF. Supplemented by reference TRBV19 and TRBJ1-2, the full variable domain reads DGGITQSPKYLFRKEGQNVTLSCEQNLNHDAMYWYRQDPGQGLRLIYYSQIVNDFQKGDIAEGYSVSREKKESFPLTVTSAQKNPTAFYLCASSISGATNYGYTFGSGTRLTVV.

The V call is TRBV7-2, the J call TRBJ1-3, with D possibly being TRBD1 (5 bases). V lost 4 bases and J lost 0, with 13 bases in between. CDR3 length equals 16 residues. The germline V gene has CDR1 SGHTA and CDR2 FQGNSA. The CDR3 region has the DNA TGTGCCAGCAGCTACGGAAGGGGCTTCTCTGGAAACACCATATATTTT. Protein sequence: CASSYGRGFSGNTIYF.

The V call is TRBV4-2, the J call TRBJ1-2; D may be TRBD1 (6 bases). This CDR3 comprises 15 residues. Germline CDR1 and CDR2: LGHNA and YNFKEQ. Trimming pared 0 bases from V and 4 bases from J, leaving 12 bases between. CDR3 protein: CASSQEGAGLYGYTF. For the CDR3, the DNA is TGTGCCAGCAGCCAAGAGGGGGCAGGGCTCTATGGCTACACCTTC.

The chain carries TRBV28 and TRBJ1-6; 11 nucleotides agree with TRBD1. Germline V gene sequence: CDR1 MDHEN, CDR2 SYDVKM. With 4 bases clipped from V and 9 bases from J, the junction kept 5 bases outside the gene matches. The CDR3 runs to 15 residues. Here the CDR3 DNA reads TGTGCCAGCAGTTCCCCCGGGACAGGGGGTTCACCCCTCCACTTT. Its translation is CASSSPGTGGSPLHF.

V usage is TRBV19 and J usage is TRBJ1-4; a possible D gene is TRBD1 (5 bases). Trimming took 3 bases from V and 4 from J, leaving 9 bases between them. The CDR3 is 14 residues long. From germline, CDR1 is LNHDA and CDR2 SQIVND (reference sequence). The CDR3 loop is CASSINRNNEKLFF. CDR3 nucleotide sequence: TGTGCCAGTAGTATTAACAGGAATAATGAAAAACTGTTTTTT.

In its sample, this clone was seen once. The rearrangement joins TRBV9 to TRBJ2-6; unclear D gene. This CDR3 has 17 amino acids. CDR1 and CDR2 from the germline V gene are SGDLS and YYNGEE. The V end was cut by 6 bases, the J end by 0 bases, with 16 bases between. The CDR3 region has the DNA TGTGCCAGCAACATGAACAGCAGATACTCTGGGGCCAACGTCCTGACTTTC. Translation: CASNMNSRYSGANVLTF.

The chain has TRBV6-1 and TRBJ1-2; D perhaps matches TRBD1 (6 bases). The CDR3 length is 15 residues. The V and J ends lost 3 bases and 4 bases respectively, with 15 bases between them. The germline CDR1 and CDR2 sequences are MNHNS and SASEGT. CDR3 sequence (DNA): TGTGCCAGCAGTGACGACGGGGAGGGGGGCTATGGCTACACCTTC. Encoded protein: CASSDDGEGGYGYTF.

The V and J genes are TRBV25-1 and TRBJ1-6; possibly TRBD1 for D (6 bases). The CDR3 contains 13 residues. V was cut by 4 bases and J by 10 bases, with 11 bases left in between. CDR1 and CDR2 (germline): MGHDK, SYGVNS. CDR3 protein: CASSGGGGSPLHF. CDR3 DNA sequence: TGTGCCAGCAGTGGGGGGGGCGGATCACCCCTCCACTTT.

CDR3 DNA: TGCGCCAGCAGCCAAGCCGTCGGGAGCTATGGCTACACCTTC. Translation gives CASSQAVGSYGYTF. The gene calls are TRBV4-1 and TRBJ1-2; no clear D. Deletions cut 1 base from V and 4 bases from J, with 10 bases between. The CDR3 sequence is 14 residues long. CDR1 is MGHRA and CDR2 is YSYEKL in the germline V gene.

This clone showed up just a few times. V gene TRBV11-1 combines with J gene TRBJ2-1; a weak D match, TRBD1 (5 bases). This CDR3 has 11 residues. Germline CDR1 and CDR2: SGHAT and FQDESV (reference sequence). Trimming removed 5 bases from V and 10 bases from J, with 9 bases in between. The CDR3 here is CASSRGEEQFF. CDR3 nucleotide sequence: TGTGCCAGCAGCAGGGGTGAGGAGCAGTTCTTC.

The CDR3 DNA is TGCGCCAGCAGCCAAGAAGGTTCGGCAGGGGGCAATCAGCCCCAGCATTTT. Encoded protein: CASSQEGSAGGNQPQHF. The chain uses TRBV4-1 and TRBJ1-5; maybe TRBD1 (6 bases). The CDR3 contains 17 residues. V lost 0 bases and J lost 2, with 14 bases in between. From germline, CDR1 is MGHRA and CDR2 YSYEKL.

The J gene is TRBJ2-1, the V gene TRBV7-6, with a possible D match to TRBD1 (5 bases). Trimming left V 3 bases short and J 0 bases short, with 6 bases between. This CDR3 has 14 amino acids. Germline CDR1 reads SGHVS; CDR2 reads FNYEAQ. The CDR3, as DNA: TGTGCCAGCAGCTTCGACAGCTCCTACAATGAGCAGTTCTTC. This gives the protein CASSFDSSYNEQFF.

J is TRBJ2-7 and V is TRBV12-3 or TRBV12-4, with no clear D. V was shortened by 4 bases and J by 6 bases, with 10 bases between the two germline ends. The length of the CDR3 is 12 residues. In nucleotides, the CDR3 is TGTGCCAGCAGTTCGGTTGATGGCGAGCAGTACTTC. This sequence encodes CASSSVDGEQYF.

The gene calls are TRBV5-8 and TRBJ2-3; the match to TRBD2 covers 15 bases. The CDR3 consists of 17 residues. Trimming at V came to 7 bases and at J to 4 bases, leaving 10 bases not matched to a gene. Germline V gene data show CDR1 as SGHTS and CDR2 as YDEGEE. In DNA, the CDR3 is TGTGCCAGCGGAAAAGGGACTAGCGGGGGGACCGCAGATACGCAGTATTTT. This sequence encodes CASGKGTSGGTADTQYF.

This CDR3 reads CASRAGQGNTGELFF. CDR3 nucleotides: TGTGCCAGCAGGGCCGGACAGGGGAACACCGGGGAGCTGTTTTTT. The rearrangement links TRBV7-6 to TRBJ2-2; 8 bases are shared with TRBD1. This CDR3 is built from 15 residues. Looked up from germline, CDR1 is SGHVS and CDR2 is FNYEAQ. Trimming cost V 6 bases and J 1 base; bases outside gene matches: 4.

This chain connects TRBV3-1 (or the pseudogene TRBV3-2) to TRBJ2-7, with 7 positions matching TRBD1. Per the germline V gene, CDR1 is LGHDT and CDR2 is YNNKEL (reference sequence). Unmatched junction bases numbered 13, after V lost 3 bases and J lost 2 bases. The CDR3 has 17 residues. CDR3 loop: CASSHPRQGPAPYEQYF. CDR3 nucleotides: TGTGCCAGCAGCCACCCCCGACAGGGCCCGGCCCCCTACGAGCAGTACTTC.

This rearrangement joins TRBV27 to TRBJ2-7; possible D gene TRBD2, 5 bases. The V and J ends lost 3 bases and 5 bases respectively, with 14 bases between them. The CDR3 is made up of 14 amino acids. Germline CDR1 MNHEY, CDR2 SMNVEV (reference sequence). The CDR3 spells CASSFLGRADEQYF. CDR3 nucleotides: TGTGCCAGCAGTTTCCTAGGGCGGGCGGACGAGCAGTACTTC.

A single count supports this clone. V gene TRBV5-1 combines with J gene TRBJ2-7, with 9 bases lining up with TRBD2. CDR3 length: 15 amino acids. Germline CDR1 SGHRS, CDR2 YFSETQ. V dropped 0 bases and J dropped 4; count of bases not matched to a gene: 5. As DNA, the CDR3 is TGCGCCAGCAGCTTGGGATCTAGCGGGAATTACGAGCAGTACTTC. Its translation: CASSLGSSGNYEQYF.

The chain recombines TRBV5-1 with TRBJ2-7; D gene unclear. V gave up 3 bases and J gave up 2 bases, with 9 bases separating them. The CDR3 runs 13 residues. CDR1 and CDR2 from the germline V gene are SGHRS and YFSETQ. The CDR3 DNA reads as TGCGCCAGCAGCTCCAGCGCTCCCTACGAGCAGTACTTC. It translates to CASSSSAPYEQYF.